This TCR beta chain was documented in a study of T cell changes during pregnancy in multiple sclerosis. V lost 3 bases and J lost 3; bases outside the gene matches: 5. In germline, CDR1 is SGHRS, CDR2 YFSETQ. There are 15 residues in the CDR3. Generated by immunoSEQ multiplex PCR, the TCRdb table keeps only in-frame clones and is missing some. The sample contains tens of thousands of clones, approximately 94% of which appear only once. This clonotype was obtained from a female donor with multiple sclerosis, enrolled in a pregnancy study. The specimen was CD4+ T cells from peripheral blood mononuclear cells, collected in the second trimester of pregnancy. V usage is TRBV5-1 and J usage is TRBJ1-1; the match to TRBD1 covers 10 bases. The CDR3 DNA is TGCGCCAGCAGCTCCGGACAGGGGGGGTACACTGAAGCTTTCTTT. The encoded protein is CASSSGQGGYTEAFF.